Listed below are T cell receptor beta chains from one sample, sequenced in a study of blood T cell repertoires in COVID-19. TCRdb's copy holds only in-frame clones and misses some; the assay was immunoSEQ multiplex PCR. The top ten hold about a sixth of the sample, which has roughly 200,000 clones, around nine tenths seen once. Material for sequencing was peripheral blood. Receptor source: a man aged 50 to 59 with COVID-19, enrolled during active disease. The CDR3 runs from the conserved cysteine through the conserved F or W. The D gene is left open where the match is weak. Size is omitted from some rows. Given values are once, few, many or a class for expanded clones.

j_call,v_call,clone_size,cdr3_length,d_call,cdr3_aa,cdr3_nt
TRBJ2-1,TRBV11-2,.,15,.,CASSSPGALSNEQFF,TGTGCCAGCAGCTCCCCCGGAGCCCTCAGCAATGAGCAGTTCTTC
TRBJ1-1,TRBV9,.,13,TRBD1,CASSASGQGEAFF,TGTGCCAGCAGCGCCTCCGGACAGGGGGAAGCTTTCTTT
TRBJ1-1,TRBV4-1,.,15,TRBD1,CASSQVDRDNTEAFF,TGCGCCAGCAGCCAAGTCGACAGGGACAACACTGAAGCTTTCTTT
TRBJ1-1,TRBV28,.,15,.,CASSLPRVGNTEAFF,TGTGCCAGCAGTTTACCCAGGGTAGGGAACACTGAAGCTTTCTTT
TRBJ2-5,TRBV13,.,18,.,CANHWDLGRGIERETQYF,TGTGCCAACCATTGGGACCTCGGGCGCGGGATTGAGCGAGAGACCCAGTACTTC
TRBJ2-2,TRBV7-2,.,14,.,CASSLAANTGELFF,TGTGCCAGCAGCTTAGCCGCGAACACCGGGGAGCTGTTTTTT
TRBJ2-7,TRBV12-3/TRBV12-4,.,13,TRBD1,CASSRDRVGEQYF,TGTGCCAGCAGCAGAGACAGGGTAGGCGAGCAGTACTTC
TRBJ1-2,TRBV6-1,once,12,.,CASSDFRDGYTF,TGTGCCAGCAGTGATTTCCGGGATGGCTACACCTTC
TRBJ2-3,TRBV10-1,.,16,TRBD2,CASSESMGGYTDTQYF,TGCGCCAGCAGTGAGTCGATGGGAGGGTACACAGATACGCAGTATTTT
TRBJ2-7,TRBV30,.,13,.,CAWSGNGAREQYF,TGTGCCTGGAGTGGGAATGGAGCGCGTGAGCAGTACTTC
TRBJ2-2,TRBV10-3,.,18,TRBD2,CAISERPGLAGGSGELFF,TGTGCCATCAGTGAGCGCCCCGGACTAGCGGGAGGTTCGGGGGAGCTGTTTTTT
TRBJ2-6,TRBV7-3,.,15,.,CASSSGLPGANVLTF,TGTGCCAGCAGCTCCGGGTTGCCTGGGGCCAACGTCCTGACTTTC
TRBJ2-1,TRBV7-9,.,13,.,CASSLETPAEQFF,TGTGCCAGCAGCTTAGAGACCCCAGCGGAGCAGTTCTTC
TRBJ1-1,TRBV7-9,few,14,.,CASTPGAPNTEAFF,TGTGCCAGCACCCCAGGGGCCCCCAACACTGAAGCTTTCTTT
TRBJ2-1,TRBV7-3,.,13,.,CASARGSDNEQFF,TGTGCCAGCGCTCGGGGGAGTGATAATGAGCAGTTCTTC
TRBJ2-1,TRBV28,.,14,TRBD2,CASSLGGVYNEQFF,TGTGCCAGCAGTTTGGGGGGGGTCTACAATGAGCAGTTCTTC
TRBJ1-6,TRBV7-8,.,15,TRBD1,CASSLDRGPNSPLHF,TGTGCCAGCAGCTTAGACAGGGGGCCAAATTCACCCCTCCACTTT
TRBJ2-7,TRBV7-3,.,13,.,CASSTSIGGEQYF,TGTGCCAGCAGCACATCTATCGGAGGCGAGCAGTACTTC
TRBJ2-5,TRBV29-1,.,16,TRBD2,CSATGLAGGKSETQYF,TGCAGCGCGACCGGACTAGCGGGAGGGAAGTCGGAGACCCAGTACTTC
TRBJ2-5,TRBV30,.,13,TRBD2,CAWSPSGTETQYF,TGTGCCTGGAGCCCTAGCGGGACTGAGACCCAGTACTTC
TRBJ2-3,TRBV3-1/TRBV3-2,.,12,TRBD2,CASSYSGGAVYF,TGTGCCAGCAGCTATAGCGGGGGGGCTGTGTATTTT
TRBJ2-5,TRBV27,.,16,TRBD1,CASSFAPGTGKETQYF,TGTGCCAGCAGTTTCGCCCCCGGGACAGGGAAAGAGACCCAGTACTTC
TRBJ1-2,TRBV5-1,.,14,.,CASSLGQGNYGYTF,TGCGCCAGCAGCTTGGGGCAGGGTAACTATGGCTACACCTTC
TRBJ1-2,TRBV30,.,17,TRBD1,CAWSPRTGWGSSRGYTF,TGTGCCTGGAGTCCACGGACAGGTTGGGGCTCATCTCGGGGCTACACCTTC
TRBJ2-5,TRBV7-3,.,13,.,CASSLTYQETQYF,TGTGCCAGCAGCTTAACCTACCAAGAGACCCAGTACTTC
TRBJ2-3,TRBV5-6,.,12,.,CASSRDPGTQYF,TGTGCCAGCAGCCGGGATCCGGGTACGCAGTATTTT
TRBJ2-7,TRBV7-9,.,13,.,CASSLGQLYEQYF,TGTGCCAGCAGCTTGGGACAATTATACGAGCAGTACTTC
TRBJ1-6,TRBV18,once,19,TRBD1,CASSPTGTGALSYNSPLHF,TGTGCCAGCTCACCCACCGGGACAGGGGCCCTCTCCTATAATTCACCCCTCCACTTT
TRBJ2-5,TRBV7-9,once,17,.,CASSLAGGPTNQETQYF,TGTGCCAGCAGCTTAGCGGGAGGCCCTACCAACCAAGAGACCCAGTACTTC
TRBJ1-6,TRBV7-9,.,15,TRBD1,CASSWKGAGGSPLHF,TGTGCCAGCAGCTGGAAGGGGGCAGGGGGATCACCCCTCCACTTT
TRBJ1-4,TRBV5-1,.,15,.,CASSLVGVTNEKLFF,TGCGCCAGCAGCTTGGTAGGGGTAACTAATGAAAAACTGTTTTTT
TRBJ2-3,TRBV14,.,13,.,CASRRQSTDTQYF,TGTGCCAGCAGGAGGCAGAGCACAGATACGCAGTATTTT
TRBJ1-5,TRBV27,.,18,.,CASSSGGPGVYSNQPQHF,TGTGCCAGCAGCTCTGGTGGGCCGGGGGTTTATAGCAATCAGCCCCAGCATTTT
TRBJ2-1,TRBV14,.,17,TRBD2,CASSQDRVGGVRNEQFF,TGTGCCAGCAGCCAAGATAGGGTCGGGGGGGTGAGGAATGAGCAGTTCTTC
TRBJ1-2,TRBV11-1,.,14,TRBD1,CASSSYRDRSGYTF,TGTGCCAGCAGCTCTTACCGGGACAGGAGTGGCTACACCTTC
TRBJ1-2,TRBV6-1,.,15,.,CASSEWAGVDYGYTF,TGTGCCAGCAGTGAATGGGCAGGGGTTGACTATGGCTACACCTTC
TRBJ2-7,TRBV30,.,14,TRBD1,CAWRRDRGRDEQYF,TGTGCCTGGAGGCGGGACAGGGGAAGGGACGAGCAGTACTTC
TRBJ2-7,TRBV2,.,13,.,CASIPQGRSEQYF,TGTGCCAGCATACCACAGGGAAGGTCCGAGCAGTACTTC
TRBJ1-5,TRBV12-5,.,13,.,CASGYQVNQPQHF,TGTGCTAGTGGTTATCAGGTCAATCAGCCCCAGCATTTT
TRBJ1-5,TRBV9,.,13,TRBD1,CASSVTGHQPQHF,TGTGCCAGCAGCGTGACAGGGCATCAGCCCCAGCATTTT
TRBJ2-1,TRBV2,.,16,TRBD2,CASSARLAAPYNEQFF,TGTGCCAGCAGCGCGAGACTAGCGGCGCCTTACAATGAGCAGTTCTTC